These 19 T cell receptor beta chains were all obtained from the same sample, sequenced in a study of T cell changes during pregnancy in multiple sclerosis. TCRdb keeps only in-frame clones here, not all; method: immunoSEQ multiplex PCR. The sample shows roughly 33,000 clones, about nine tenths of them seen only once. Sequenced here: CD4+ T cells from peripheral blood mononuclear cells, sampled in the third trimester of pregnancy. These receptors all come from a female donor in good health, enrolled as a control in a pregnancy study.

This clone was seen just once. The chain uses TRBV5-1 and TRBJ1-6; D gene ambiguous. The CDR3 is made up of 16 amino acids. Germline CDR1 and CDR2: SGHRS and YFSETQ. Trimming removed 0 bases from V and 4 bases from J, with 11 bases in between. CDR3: CASSLVLTAYNSPLHF. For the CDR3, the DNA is TGCGCCAGCAGCTTGGTTTTAACAGCATATAATTCACCCCTCCACTTT. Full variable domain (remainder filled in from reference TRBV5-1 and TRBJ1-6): KAGVTQTPRYLIKTRGQQVTLSCSPISGHRSVSWYQQTPGQGLQFLFEYFSETQRNKGNFPGRFSGRQFSNSRSEMNVSTLELGDSALYLCASSLVLTAYNSPLHFGNGTRLTVT.

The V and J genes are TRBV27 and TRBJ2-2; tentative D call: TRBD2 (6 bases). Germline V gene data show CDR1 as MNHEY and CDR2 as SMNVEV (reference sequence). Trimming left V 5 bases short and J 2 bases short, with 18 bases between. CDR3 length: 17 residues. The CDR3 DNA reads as TGTGCCAGCAGTGGCCCGCTAGCGCGGTTCAACACCGGGGAGCTGTTTTTT. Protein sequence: CASSGPLARFNTGELFF.

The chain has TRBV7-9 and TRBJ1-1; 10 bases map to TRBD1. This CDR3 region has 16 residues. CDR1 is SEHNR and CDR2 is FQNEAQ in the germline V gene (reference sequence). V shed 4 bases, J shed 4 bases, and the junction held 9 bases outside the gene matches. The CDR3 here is CASSSSDRGVGTEAFF. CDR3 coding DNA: TGTGCCAGCAGCTCCTCGGACAGGGGGGTGGGCACTGAAGCTTTCTTT.

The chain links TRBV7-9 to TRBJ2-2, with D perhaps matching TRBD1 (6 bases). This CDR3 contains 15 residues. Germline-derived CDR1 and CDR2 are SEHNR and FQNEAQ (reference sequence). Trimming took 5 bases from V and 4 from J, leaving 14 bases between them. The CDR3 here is CASSRGGRGTGELFF. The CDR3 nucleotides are TGTGCCAGCAGCCGAGGAGGCAGGGGCACCGGGGAGCTGTTTTTT.

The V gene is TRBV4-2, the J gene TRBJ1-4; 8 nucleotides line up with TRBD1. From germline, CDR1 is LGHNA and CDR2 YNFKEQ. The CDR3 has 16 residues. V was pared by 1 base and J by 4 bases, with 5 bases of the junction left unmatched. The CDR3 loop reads CASSQGQGKGNEKLFF. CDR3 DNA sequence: TGTGCCAGCAGCCAAGGACAGGGGAAGGGTAATGAAAAACTGTTTTTT.

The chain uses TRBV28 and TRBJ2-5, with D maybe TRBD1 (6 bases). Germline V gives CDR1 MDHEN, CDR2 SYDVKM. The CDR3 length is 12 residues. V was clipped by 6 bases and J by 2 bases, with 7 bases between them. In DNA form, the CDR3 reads TGTGCCAGCAGGGACAGTCAAGAGACCCAGTACTTC. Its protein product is CASRDSQETQYF.

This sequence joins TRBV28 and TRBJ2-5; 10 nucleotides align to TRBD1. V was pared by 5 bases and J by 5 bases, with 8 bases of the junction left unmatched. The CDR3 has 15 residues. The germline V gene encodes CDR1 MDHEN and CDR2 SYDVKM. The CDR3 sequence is CASSGSTGGEETQYF. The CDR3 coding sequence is TGTGCCAGCAGTGGCTCGACAGGGGGCGAGGAGACCCAGTACTTC.

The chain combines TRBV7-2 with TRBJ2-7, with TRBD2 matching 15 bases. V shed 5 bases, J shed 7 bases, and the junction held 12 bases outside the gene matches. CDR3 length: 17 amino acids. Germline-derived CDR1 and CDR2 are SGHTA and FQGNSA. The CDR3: CASSPSGTSGGTREQYF. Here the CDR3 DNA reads TGTGCCAGCAGCCCATCAGGGACTAGCGGGGGGACGAGGGAGCAGTACTTC.

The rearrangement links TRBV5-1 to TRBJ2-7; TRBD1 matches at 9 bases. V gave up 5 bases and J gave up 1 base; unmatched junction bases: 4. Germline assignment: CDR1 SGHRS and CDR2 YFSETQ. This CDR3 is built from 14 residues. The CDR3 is CASSSDRGSYEQYF. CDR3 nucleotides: TGCGCCAGCAGTTCGGACAGGGGATCCTACGAGCAGTACTTC.

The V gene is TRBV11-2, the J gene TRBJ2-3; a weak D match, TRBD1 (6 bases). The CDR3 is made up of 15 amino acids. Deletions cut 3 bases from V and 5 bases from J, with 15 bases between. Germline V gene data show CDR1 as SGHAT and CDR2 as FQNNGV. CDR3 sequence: CASSFEGNREDTQYF. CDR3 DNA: TGTGCCAGCAGCTTTGAAGGGAACAGGGAAGATACGCAGTATTTT. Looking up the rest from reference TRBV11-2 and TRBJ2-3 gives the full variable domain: EAGVAQSPRYKIIEKRQSVAFWCNPISGHATLYWYQQILGQGPKLLIQFQNNGVVDDSQLPKDRFSAERLKGVDSTLKIQPAKLEDSAVYLCASSFEGNREDTQYFGPGTRLTVL.

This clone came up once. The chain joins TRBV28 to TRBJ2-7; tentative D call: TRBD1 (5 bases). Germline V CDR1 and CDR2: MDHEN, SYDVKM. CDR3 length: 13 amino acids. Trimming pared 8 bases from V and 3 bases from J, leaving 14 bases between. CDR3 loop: CASGTPTVYEQYF. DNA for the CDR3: TGTGCCAGCGGAACACCGACAGTCTACGAGCAGTACTTC. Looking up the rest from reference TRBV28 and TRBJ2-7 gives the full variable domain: DVKVTQSSRYLVKRTGEKVFLECVQDMDHENMFWYRQDPGLGLRLIYFSYDVKMKEKGDIPEGYSVSREKKERFSLILESASTNQTSMYLCASGTPTVYEQYFGPGTRLTVT.

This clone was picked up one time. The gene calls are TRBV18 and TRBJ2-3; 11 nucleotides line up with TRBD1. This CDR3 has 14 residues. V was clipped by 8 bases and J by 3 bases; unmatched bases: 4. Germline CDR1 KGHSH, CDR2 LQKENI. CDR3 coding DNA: TGTGCCAGCGGGACAGGGGGTAGGACAGATACGCAGTATTTT. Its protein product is CASGTGGRTDTQYF.

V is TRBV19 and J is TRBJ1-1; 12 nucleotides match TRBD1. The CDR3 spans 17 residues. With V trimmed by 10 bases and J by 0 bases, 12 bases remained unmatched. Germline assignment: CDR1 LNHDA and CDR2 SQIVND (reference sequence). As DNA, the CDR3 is TGTGCCACTCACCCCGGGACAGGGGGCCATATGAACACTGAAGCTTTCTTT. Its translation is CATHPGTGGHMNTEAFF.

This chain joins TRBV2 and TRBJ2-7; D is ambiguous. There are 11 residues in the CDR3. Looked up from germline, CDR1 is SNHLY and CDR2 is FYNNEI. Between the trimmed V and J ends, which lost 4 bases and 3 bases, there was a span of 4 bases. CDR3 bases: TGTGCCAGCAGTGTACTCTACGAGCAGTACTTC. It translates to CASSVLYEQYF.

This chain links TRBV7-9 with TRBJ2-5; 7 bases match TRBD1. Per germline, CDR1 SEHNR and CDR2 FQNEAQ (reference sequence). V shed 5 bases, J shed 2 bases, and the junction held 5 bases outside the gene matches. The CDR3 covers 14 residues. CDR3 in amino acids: CASSARQGQETQYF. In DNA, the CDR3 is TGTGCCAGCAGCGCCCGACAGGGACAAGAGACCCAGTACTTC.

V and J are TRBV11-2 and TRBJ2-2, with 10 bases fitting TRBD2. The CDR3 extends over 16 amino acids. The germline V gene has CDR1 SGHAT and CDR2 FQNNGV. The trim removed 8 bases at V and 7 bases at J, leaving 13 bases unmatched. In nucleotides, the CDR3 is TGTGCCAGCCCAACGGAACCTAGCGGGAGCGTCGGGGAGCTGTTTTTT. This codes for CASPTEPSGSVGELFF.

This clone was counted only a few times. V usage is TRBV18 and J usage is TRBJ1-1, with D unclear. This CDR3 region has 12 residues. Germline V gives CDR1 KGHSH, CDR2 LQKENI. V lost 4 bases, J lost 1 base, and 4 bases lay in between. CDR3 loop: CASSQQNTEAFF. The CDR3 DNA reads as TGTGCCAGCTCACAACAGAACACTGAAGCTTTCTTT.

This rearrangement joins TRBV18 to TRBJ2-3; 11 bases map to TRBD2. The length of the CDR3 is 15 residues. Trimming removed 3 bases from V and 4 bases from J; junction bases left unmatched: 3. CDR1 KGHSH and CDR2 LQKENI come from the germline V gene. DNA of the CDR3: TGTGCCAGCTCACCTAGCGGGGGGGGCTCAGATACGCAGTATTTT. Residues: CASSPSGGGSDTQYF.

This CDR3 reads CASSPPGGRAFPGELFF. DNA of the CDR3: TGCGCCAGCAGCCCACCCGGCGGGAGGGCCTTCCCCGGGGAGCTGTTTTTT. The V and J genes are TRBV4-3 and TRBJ2-2; 9 bases match TRBD2. Germline trimming cut 4 bases from V and 6 bases from J; bases unmatched to any gene: 12. Germline V gene data show CDR1 as LGHNA and CDR2 as YSLEER. This CDR3 has 17 amino acids.